A single sample is the source of the 30 T cell receptor beta chains below, sequenced in a study of shared clonotypes between healthy human individuals. Produced via immunoSEQ multiplex PCR; TCRdb's table is partial and in-frame only. The table includes about 2.2 million clones, roughly 95% detected once. Positive CCR7 selection of CD45RO-negative cells yielded the naive CD8 cells, and terminally differentiated effector memory CD45RA+ cells were excluded. Specimen: naive CD8+ T cells from PBMCs. These receptors were taken from a young man in good health. Some clones in this sample may be carry-over from other donors' samples.

This chain links TRBV28 with TRBJ1-5; the D gene is possibly TRBD1 (5 bases). Germline V lookup: CDR1 MDHEN, CDR2 SYDVKM. With 6 bases removed from V and 0 bases from J, the gap between germline ends came to 21 bases. The CDR3 is made up of 18 amino acids. CDR3 in amino acids: CASSFSGGGADSNQPQHF. CDR3 nucleotide sequence: TGTGCCAGCAGCTTCTCTGGTGGAGGGGCAGATAGCAATCAGCCCCAGCATTTT. Full variable domain (outside the CDR3, taken from reference TRBV28 and TRBJ1-5): DVKVTQSSRYLVKRTGEKVFLECVQDMDHENMFWYRQDPGLGLRLIYFSYDVKMKEKGDIPEGYSVSREKKERFSLILESASTNQTSMYLCASSFSGGGADSNQPQHFGDGTRLSIL.

The J gene is TRBJ2-1, the V gene TRBV29-1; D is unresolved. The ends were cut back, 7 bases at V and 5 bases at J, with 6 bases in the middle. Germline V gene sequence: CDR1 SQVTM, CDR2 ANQGSEA. CDR3 length: 10 residues. CDR3 DNA sequence: TGCAGCGCCGCGCACAATGAGCAGTTCTTC. This translates into CSAAHNEQFF.

The chain couples TRBV9 to TRBJ2-1; D might be TRBD2 (5 bases). There are 13 residues in the CDR3. Germline CDR1 reads SGDLS; CDR2 reads YYNGEE. Trimming removed 6 bases from V and 5 bases from J, with 12 bases in between. The CDR3 DNA follows: TGTGCCAGCACCGCGGGTTCTCACAATGAGCAGTTCTTC. Translated: CASTAGSHNEQFF.

The genes are TRBV28 and TRBJ2-7; D is ambiguous. Germline CDR1 and CDR2: MDHEN and SYDVKM. The CDR3 length is 14 residues. V shed 6 bases and J shed 4 bases, with 16 bases lying between them. The CDR3 loop is CASSLRSWAYEQYF. CDR3 nucleotides: TGTGCCAGCAGCCTAAGATCCTGGGCTTACGAGCAGTACTTC. The full variable domain, completed using reference TRBV28 and TRBJ2-7, is DVKVTQSSRYLVKRTGEKVFLECVQDMDHENMFWYRQDPGLGLRLIYFSYDVKMKEKGDIPEGYSVSREKKERFSLILESASTNQTSMYLCASSLRSWAYEQYFGPGTRLTVT.

This clone showed up just once. This CDR3 is CASETGKEQYF. In DNA form, the CDR3 reads TGTGCCAGCGAGACAGGGAAAGAGCAGTACTTC. V gene TRBV4-2 combines with J gene TRBJ2-7; 7 bases are shared with TRBD1. V shed 8 bases, J shed 7 bases, and the junction held 5 bases outside the gene matches. This CDR3 comprises 11 residues. CDR1 and CDR2 (germline): LGHNA, YNFKEQ.

This rearrangement joins TRBV4-1 to TRBJ2-7, with D hard to call. CDR1 is MGHRA, CDR2 YSYEKL, per germline. Trimming took 0 bases from V and 3 from J, leaving 15 bases between them. CDR3 length: 16 amino acids. The CDR3 sequence: CASSQDPMPNYYEQYF. CDR3 DNA sequence: TGCGCCAGCAGCCAAGATCCCATGCCAAACTACTACGAGCAGTACTTC.

In regard to this clone: Other nucleotide sequences from this sample produce the same CDR3. This chain joins TRBV7-9 and TRBJ2-2, with D perhaps matching TRBD2 (5 bases). V gave up 6 bases and J gave up 5 bases, with 7 bases separating them. CDR1 and CDR2 from the germline V gene are SEHNR and FQNEAQ (reference sequence). The CDR3 is 12 residues long. The CDR3 nucleotides are TGTGCCAGCAGACGAGGGACCGGGGAGCTGTTTTTT. Translating gives CASRRGTGELFF.

In DNA form, the CDR3 reads TGTGCCTGGAGTCTTCGGGGAACCTACGAGCAGTACTTC. Protein sequence: CAWSLRGTYEQYF. This chain joins TRBV30 and TRBJ2-7; D may be TRBD2 (5 bases). Germline CDR1 GTSNPN, CDR2 SVGIG (reference sequence). The ends were cut back, 2 bases at V and 2 bases at J, with 10 bases in the middle. The CDR3 runs to 13 residues.

This chain uses TRBV27 with TRBJ2-7; 7 positions agree with TRBD1. J was trimmed by 4 bases and V by 10 bases; bases with no gene match: 13. From germline, CDR1 is MNHEY and CDR2 SMNVEV (reference sequence). CDR3 length: 14 amino acids. This CDR3 reads CANLTGTESYEQYF. The CDR3, as DNA: TGTGCCAACCTAACCGGGACAGAAAGTTACGAGCAGTACTTC.

The CDR3 is CASRQGSYGYTF. In nucleotides, the CDR3 is TGTGCCAGCAGACAGGGGTCCTATGGCTACACCTTC. The chain employs TRBV7-9 and TRBJ1-2; TRBD1 matches 7 bases. CDR1 SEHNR and CDR2 FQNEAQ come from the germline V gene (reference sequence). With V trimmed by 6 bases and J by 4 bases, 2 bases remained unmatched. The CDR3 sequence is 12 residues long.

V usage is TRBV9 and J usage is TRBJ2-7, with 7 bases matching TRBD2. The V gene end was trimmed by 1 base and the J gene end by 4 bases; junction bases not matched to a gene: 11. CDR1 is SGDLS, CDR2 YYNGEE, per germline. CDR3 length equals 16 residues. The CDR3 loop is CASSVSERDSRYEQYF. CDR3 bases: TGTGCCAGCAGCGTATCAGAGCGGGACTCGCGGTACGAGCAGTACTTC.

This clone was picked up one time. The chain recombines TRBV4-1 with TRBJ2-7; TRBD2 might be the D (5 bases). V gave up 1 base and J gave up 5 bases, with 12 bases separating them. Looked up from germline, CDR1 is MGHRA and CDR2 is YSYEKL. The CDR3 contains 14 residues. The CDR3 coding sequence is TGCGCCAGCAGCCAAGGAAATAGCGTCGACGAGCAGTACTTC. Translation: CASSQGNSVDEQYF.

The chain employs TRBV5-1 and TRBJ1-1; D remains unclear. The CDR3 loop spans 14 amino acids. Trimming shortened V by 0 bases and J by 6 bases, and 12 bases separated the two germline ends. Germline CDR1 and CDR2: SGHRS and YFSETQ. The CDR3 is CASSLVGISAEAFF. Written as DNA, the CDR3 is TGCGCCAGCAGCTTGGTTGGGATTAGTGCTGAAGCTTTCTTT.

This chain connects TRBV28 to TRBJ2-1, with 10 bases fitting TRBD1. In germline, CDR1 is MDHEN, CDR2 SYDVKM. The V and J ends lost 6 bases and 8 bases, in that order; junction bases with no gene match: 10. The CDR3 has 15 amino acids. CDR3 protein: CASSQTGGGIDEQFF. CDR3 nucleotide sequence: TGTGCCAGCAGCCAGACAGGGGGCGGTATCGATGAGCAGTTCTTC.

This sequence joins TRBV27 and TRBJ2-1; 9 bases match TRBD2. With 5 bases clipped from V and 5 bases from J, the junction kept 4 bases outside the gene matches. CDR1 is MNHEY and CDR2 is SMNVEV in the germline V gene (reference sequence). The CDR3 runs 14 residues. Here the CDR3 DNA reads TGTGCCAGCAGTGGACTAGCGCGAGACAATGAGCAGTTCTTC. Its protein product is CASSGLARDNEQFF.

The rearrangement joins TRBV27 to TRBJ2-7, with 9 bases that match TRBD1. The CDR3 has 15 amino acids. The J segment lost 4 bases and the V segment lost 2 bases, leaving 6 bases of the junction unmatched. Germline-derived CDR1 and CDR2 are MNHEY and SMNVEV (reference sequence). In DNA form, the CDR3 reads TGTGCCAGCAGTTTAGATGGGACAGGGTGGTACGAGCAGTACTTC. It yields the protein CASSLDGTGWYEQYF.

The chain uses TRBV7-9 and TRBJ1-4; tentatively, D is TRBD1 (6 bases). The germline V gene encodes CDR1 SEHNR and CDR2 FQNEAQ (reference sequence). Trimming pared 6 bases from V and 8 bases from J, leaving 16 bases between. The CDR3 is 14 residues long. The CDR3 loop is CASRLTGLGEKLFF. The CDR3 nucleotides read TGTGCCAGCAGGTTAACAGGGCTCGGAGAAAAACTGTTTTTT.

V usage is TRBV7-9 and J usage is TRBJ1-5; D ambiguous. Trimming stripped 5 bases from V and 9 bases from J, with 11 bases between. The CDR3 has 12 amino acids. Germline values: CDR1 SEHNR, CDR2 FQNEAQ (reference sequence). CDR3 amino acids: CASSPPFGPQHF. The DNA of the CDR3 is TGTGCCAGCAGCCCACCTTTCGGGCCCCAGCATTTT.

The chain links TRBV6-1 to TRBJ1-3; tentatively, D is TRBD1 (6 bases). Trimming stripped 2 bases from V and 2 bases from J, with 13 bases between. Germline CDR1 and CDR2: MNHNS and SASEGT. The CDR3 is 16 residues long. The CDR3 loop reads CASSESRGGAGNTIYF. CDR3 sequence (DNA): TGTGCCAGCAGTGAATCACGAGGGGGGGCTGGAAACACCATATATTTT.

The CDR3 sequence: CASSPRGGSNEQFF. CDR3 coding DNA: TGTGCCAGCAGTCCCCGCGGTGGGTCCAATGAGCAGTTCTTC. The chain is built from TRBV7-8 and TRBJ2-1; D is uncertain. Germline loops: CDR1 SGHVS, CDR2 FQNEAQ. V was cut by 6 bases and J by 6 bases, with 15 bases left in between. The CDR3 is made up of 14 amino acids.

The sample holds one count of this clone. The chain links TRBV30 to TRBJ2-1, with a weak D call TRBD2 (5 bases). Germline V gene data show CDR1 as GTSNPN and CDR2 as SVGIG (reference sequence). Trimming took off 3 bases at V and 3 bases at J, with 15 bases between the two ends. This CDR3 has 15 amino acids. The CDR3 loop reads CAWRDRVAGYNEQFF. The DNA for the CDR3 is TGTGCCTGGAGAGATAGGGTGGCGGGCTACAATGAGCAGTTCTTC.

In this sample, this clone turned up once. The V call is TRBV7-9, the J call TRBJ2-1; D call uncertain. CDR3 size: 15 residues. Germline V CDR1 and CDR2: SEHNR, FQNEAQ (reference sequence). V shed 1 base and J shed 0 bases, with 7 bases lying between them. CDR3 nucleotide sequence: TGTGCCAGCAGCTTAGACGGGCGCTCCTACAATGAGCAGTTCTTC. It codes for CASSLDGRSYNEQFF.

The gene calls are TRBV25-1 and TRBJ2-1, with 16 bases aligning to TRBD2. Germline-derived CDR1 and CDR2 are MGHDK and SYGVNS. The CDR3 runs to 15 residues. The trim removed 3 bases at V and 13 bases at J, leaving 6 bases unmatched. The CDR3 nucleotides read TGTGCCAGCAGTGAGCAGGGACTAGCGGGAGGGGGACAGTTCTTC. Translation: CASSEQGLAGGGQFF.

The V call is TRBV29-1, the J call TRBJ1-4; D gene ambiguous. Germline CDR1 reads SQVTM; CDR2 reads ANQGSEA. The ends were cut back, 2 bases at V and 3 bases at J, with 7 bases in the middle. The CDR3 covers 13 residues. CDR3 sequence (DNA): TGCAGCGTTGAAATGGGGTCTAATGAAAAACTGTTTTTT. This codes for CSVEMGSNEKLFF.

On this clone: In the same sample, other DNA sequences code for this CDR3. The J gene is TRBJ2-7, the V gene TRBV4-1, with 7 bases identical to TRBD1. Germline loops: CDR1 MGHRA, CDR2 YSYEKL. Unmatched junction bases numbered 2, after V lost 1 base and J lost 2 bases. The CDR3 consists of 14 residues. The CDR3 coding sequence is TGCGCCAGCAGCCAAGGGGACAGAGCCTACGAGCAGTACTTC. Its translation: CASSQGDRAYEQYF.

This chain links TRBV6-5 with TRBJ2-2; no definite D call. CDR1 MNHEY and CDR2 SVGAGI come from the germline V gene. The V end was cut by 2 bases, the J end by 2 bases, with 6 bases between. The length of the CDR3 is 14 residues. The CDR3 DNA follows: TGTGCCAGCAGTTACGCTACCAACACCGGGGAGCTGTTTTTT. It codes for CASSYATNTGELFF.

This clone has only a few counts. The V gene is TRBV7-3, the J gene TRBJ2-1, with TRBD2 matching over 9 bases. Germline trimming cut 0 bases from V and 7 bases from J; bases unmatched to any gene: 1. The CDR3 runs 14 residues. Germline values: CDR1 SGHTA, CDR2 FQGTGA. The CDR3 DNA sequence: TGTGCCAGCAGCTTAACTAGCGGGAGAAATGAGCAGTTCTTC. It codes for CASSLTSGRNEQFF.

As regards this clone: Other DNA sequences in the same sample also yield this CDR3. The chain is built from TRBV5-1 and TRBJ2-1, with D perhaps matching TRBD1 or TRBD2 (5 bases each). The CDR3 is 12 amino acids. Germline CDR1 SGHRS, CDR2 YFSETQ. The V gene lost 5 bases and the J gene lost 6 bases, with 9 bases spanning the gap. Written as DNA, the CDR3 is TGCGCCAGCAGACTAGGGGTCAATGAGCAGTTCTTC. This encodes CASRLGVNEQFF.

This sequence joins TRBV4-2 and TRBJ1-2; 8 bases agree with TRBD1. This CDR3 has 14 residues. The trim removed 2 bases at V and 3 bases at J, leaving 2 bases unmatched. Germline values: CDR1 LGHNA, CDR2 YNFKEQ. DNA for the CDR3: TGTGCCAGCAGCCAACTGACAGGGGACTATGGCTACACCTTC. Translating it yields CASSQLTGDYGYTF.

With respect to this clone: The sample has other DNA sequences that encode this CDR3 too. CDR3 amino acids: CASSYSWEYEQYF. The CDR3 DNA is TGTGCCAGCAGTTACTCGTGGGAGTACGAGCAGTACTTC. V usage is TRBV6-6 and J usage is TRBJ2-7; TRBD2 might be the D (5 bases). Trimming pared 0 bases from V and 4 bases from J, leaving 7 bases between. CDR1 MNHNY and CDR2 SVGAGI come from the germline V gene (reference sequence). This CDR3 is built from 13 residues.